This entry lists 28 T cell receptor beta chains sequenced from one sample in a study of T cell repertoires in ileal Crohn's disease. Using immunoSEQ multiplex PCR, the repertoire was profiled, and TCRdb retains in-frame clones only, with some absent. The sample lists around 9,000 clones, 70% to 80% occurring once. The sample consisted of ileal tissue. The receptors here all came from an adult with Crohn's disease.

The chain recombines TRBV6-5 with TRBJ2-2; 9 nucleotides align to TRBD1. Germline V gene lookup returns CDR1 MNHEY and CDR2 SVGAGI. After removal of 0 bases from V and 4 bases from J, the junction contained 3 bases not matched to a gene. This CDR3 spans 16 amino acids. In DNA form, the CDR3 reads TGTGCCAGCAGTTACTCGCCGGGACAGGGCACCGGGGAGCTGTTTTTT. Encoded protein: CASSYSPGQGTGELFF.

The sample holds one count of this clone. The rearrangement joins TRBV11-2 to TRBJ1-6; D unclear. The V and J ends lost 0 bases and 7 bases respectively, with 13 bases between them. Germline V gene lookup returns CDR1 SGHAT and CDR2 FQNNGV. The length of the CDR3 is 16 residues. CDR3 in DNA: TGTGCCAGCAGCTTAGATCAGTCAGGTCCAAATTCACCCCTCCACTTT. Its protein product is CASSLDQSGPNSPLHF.

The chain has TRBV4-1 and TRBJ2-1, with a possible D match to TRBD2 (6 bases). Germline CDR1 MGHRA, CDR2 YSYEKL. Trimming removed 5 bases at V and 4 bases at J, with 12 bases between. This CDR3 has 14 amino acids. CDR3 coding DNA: TGCGCCAGCAGCGACGGGGCGGGATACAATGAGCAGTTCTTC. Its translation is CASSDGAGYNEQFF.

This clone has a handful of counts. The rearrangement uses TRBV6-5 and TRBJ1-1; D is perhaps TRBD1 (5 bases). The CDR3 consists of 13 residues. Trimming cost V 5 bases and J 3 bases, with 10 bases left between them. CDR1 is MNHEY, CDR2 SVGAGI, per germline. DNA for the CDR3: TGTGCCAGCAGTCCCAGGGTGGACACTGAAGCTTTCTTT. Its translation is CASSPRVDTEAFF.

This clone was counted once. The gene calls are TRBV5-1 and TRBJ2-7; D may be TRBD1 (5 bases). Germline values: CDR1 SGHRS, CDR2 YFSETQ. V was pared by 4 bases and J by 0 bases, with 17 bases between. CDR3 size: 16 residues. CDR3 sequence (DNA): TGCGCCAGCAGCCCTAAGGCCACAGGTTCCTCCTACGAGCAGTACTTC. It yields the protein CASSPKATGSSYEQYF.

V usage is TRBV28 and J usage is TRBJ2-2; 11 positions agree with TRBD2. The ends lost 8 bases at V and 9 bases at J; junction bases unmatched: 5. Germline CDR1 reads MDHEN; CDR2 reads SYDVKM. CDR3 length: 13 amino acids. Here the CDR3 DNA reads TGTGCCAGCCGACTAGCGGGGTCTTGGGAGCTGTTTTTT. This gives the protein CASRLAGSWELFF.

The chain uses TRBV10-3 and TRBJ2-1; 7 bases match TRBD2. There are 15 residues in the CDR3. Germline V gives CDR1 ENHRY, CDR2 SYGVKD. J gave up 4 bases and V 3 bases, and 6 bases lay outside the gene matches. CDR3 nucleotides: TGTGCCATCAGTGATGGGGGGGAGAGGTACAATGAGCAGTTCTTC. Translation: CAISDGGERYNEQFF.

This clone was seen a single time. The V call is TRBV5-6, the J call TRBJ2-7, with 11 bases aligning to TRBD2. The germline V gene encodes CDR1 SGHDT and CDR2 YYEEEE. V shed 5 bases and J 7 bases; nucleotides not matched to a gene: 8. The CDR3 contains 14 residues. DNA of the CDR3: TGTGCCAGCAGGATACTAGCGGGAGTAACTGAGCAGTACTTC. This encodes CASRILAGVTEQYF.

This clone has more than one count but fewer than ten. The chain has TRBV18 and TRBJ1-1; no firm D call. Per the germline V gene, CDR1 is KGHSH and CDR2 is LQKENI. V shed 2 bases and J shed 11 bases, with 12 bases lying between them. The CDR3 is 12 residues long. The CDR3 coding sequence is TGTGCCAGCTCACCATCGACATTCAGGGCTTTCTTT. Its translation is CASSPSTFRAFF.

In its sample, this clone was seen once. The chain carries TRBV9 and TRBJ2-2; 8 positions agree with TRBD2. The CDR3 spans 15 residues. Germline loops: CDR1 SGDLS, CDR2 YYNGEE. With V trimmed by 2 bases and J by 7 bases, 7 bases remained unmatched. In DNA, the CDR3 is TGTGCCAGCAGCGTTACATCGGGGGGGATCGGGGAGCTGTTTTTT. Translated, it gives CASSVTSGGIGELFF.

CDR3 nucleotide sequence: TGTGCCAGCAGCCCGGGGGCAGATACGCAGTATTTT. Its translation: CASSPGADTQYF. The rearrangement joins TRBV11-3 to TRBJ2-3, with a weak D call TRBD2 (6 bases). Trimming removed 5 bases at V and 4 bases at J, with 7 bases between. There are 12 residues in the CDR3. The germline V gene has CDR1 SGHNT and CDR2 YENEEA.

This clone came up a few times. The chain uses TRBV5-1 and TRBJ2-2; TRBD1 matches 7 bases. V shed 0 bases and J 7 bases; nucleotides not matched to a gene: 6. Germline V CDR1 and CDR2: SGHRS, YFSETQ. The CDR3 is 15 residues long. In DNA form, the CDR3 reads TGCGCCAGCAGCTTGGAGCAGGGGGTCAACGGGGAGCTGTTTTTT. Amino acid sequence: CASSLEQGVNGELFF.

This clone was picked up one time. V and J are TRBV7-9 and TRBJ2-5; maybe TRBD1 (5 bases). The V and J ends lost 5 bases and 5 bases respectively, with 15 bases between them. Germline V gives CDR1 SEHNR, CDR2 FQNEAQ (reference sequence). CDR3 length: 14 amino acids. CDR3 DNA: TGTGCCAGCAGCCGAGACTCAGGGTGGGAGACCCAGTACTTC. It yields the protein CASSRDSGWETQYF. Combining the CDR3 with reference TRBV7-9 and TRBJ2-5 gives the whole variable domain DTGVSQNPRHKITKRGQNVTFRCDPISEHNRLYWYRQTLGQGPEFLTYFQNEAQLEKSRLLSDRFSAERPKGSFSTLEIQRTEQGDSAMYLCASSRDSGWETQYFGPGTRLLVL.

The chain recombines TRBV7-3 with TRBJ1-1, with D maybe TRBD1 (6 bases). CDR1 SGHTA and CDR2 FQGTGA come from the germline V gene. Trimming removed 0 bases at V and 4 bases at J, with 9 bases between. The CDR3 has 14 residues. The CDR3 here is CASSLTQGSTEAFF. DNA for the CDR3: TGTGCCAGCAGCTTAACGCAGGGGAGCACTGAAGCTTTCTTT.

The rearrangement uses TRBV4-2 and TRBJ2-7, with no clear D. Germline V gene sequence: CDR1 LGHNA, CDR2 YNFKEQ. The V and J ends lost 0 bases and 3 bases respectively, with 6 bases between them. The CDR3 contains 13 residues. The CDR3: CASSQDPHYEQYF. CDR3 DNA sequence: TGTGCCAGCAGCCAAGATCCACACTACGAGCAGTACTTC.

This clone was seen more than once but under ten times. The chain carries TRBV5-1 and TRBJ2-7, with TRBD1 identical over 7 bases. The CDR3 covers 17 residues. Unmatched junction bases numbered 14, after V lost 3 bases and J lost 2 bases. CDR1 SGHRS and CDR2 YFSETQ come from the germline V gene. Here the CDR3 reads CASSYAPTGDRTYEQYF. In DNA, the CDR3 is TGCGCCAGCAGCTATGCCCCAACAGGGGATCGAACCTACGAGCAGTACTTC.

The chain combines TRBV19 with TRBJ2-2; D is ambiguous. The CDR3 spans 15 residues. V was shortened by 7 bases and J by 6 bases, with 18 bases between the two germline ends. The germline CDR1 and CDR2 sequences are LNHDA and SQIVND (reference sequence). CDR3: CASTPRGLTAGELFF. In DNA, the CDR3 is TGTGCCAGTACCCCCCGAGGCCTAACGGCCGGGGAGCTGTTTTTT.

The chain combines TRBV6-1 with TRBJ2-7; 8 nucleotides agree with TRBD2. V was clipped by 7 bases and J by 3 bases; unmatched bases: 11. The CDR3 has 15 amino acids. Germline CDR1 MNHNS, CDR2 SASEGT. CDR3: CASKISTGGDYEQYF. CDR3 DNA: TGTGCCAGCAAGATATCTACGGGGGGGGACTACGAGCAGTACTTC.

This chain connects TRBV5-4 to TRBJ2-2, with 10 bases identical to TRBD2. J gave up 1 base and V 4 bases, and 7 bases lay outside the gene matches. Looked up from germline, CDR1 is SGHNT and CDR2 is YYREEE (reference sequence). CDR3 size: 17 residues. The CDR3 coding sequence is TGTGCCAGCAGCGACATGTCTAGCGGGGGGAACACCGGGGAGCTGTTTTTT. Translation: CASSDMSSGGNTGELFF.

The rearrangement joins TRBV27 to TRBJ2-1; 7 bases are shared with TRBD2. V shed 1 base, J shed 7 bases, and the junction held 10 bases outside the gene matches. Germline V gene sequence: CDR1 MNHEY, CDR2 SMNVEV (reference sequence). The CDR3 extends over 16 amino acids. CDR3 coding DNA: TGTGCCAGCAGTTTATTTGGCGGGAGCCTTCGGAATGAGCAGTTCTTC. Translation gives CASSLFGGSLRNEQFF.

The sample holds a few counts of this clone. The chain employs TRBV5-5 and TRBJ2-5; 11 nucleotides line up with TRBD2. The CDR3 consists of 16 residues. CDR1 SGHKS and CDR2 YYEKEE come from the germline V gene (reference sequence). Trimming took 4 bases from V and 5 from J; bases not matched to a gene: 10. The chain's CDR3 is CASSTVLAGAVETQYF. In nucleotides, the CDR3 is TGTGCCAGCAGCACAGTACTAGCGGGAGCGGTGGAGACCCAGTACTTC. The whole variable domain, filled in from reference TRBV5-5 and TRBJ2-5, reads DAGVTQSPTHLIKTRGQQVTLRCSPISGHKSVSWYQQVLGQGPQFIFQYYEKEERGRGNFPDRFSARQFPNYSSELNVNALLLGDSALYLCASSTVLAGAVETQYFGPGTRLLVL.

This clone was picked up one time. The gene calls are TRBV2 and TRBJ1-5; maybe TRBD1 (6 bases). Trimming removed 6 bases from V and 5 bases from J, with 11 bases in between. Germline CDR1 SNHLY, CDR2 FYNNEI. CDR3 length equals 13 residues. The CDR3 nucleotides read TGTGCCAGCAGCAGCACAGGGTATCAGCCCCAGCATTTT. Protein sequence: CASSSTGYQPQHF.

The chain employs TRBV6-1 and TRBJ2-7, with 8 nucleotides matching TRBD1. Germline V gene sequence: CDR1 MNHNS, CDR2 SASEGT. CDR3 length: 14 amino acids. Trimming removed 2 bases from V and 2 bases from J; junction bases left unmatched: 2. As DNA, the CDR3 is TGTGCCAGCAGTGAACAGGGGGCAACCTACGAGCAGTACTTC. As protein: CASSEQGATYEQYF.

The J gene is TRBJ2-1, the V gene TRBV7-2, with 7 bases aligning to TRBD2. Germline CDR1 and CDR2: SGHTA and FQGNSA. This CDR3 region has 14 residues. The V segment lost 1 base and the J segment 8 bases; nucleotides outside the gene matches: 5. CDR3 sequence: CASSLGGRGDEQFF. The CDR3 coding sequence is TGTGCCAGCAGCTTAGGGGGACGGGGGGATGAGCAGTTCTTC.

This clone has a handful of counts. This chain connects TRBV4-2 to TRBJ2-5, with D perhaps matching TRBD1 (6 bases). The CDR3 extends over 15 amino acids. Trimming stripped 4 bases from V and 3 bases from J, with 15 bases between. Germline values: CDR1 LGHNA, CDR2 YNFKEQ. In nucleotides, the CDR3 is TGTGCCAGCAGCCGAGGGTGGGGGCCAGAAGAGACCCAGTACTTC. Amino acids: CASSRGWGPEETQYF.

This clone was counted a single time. CDR3 residues: CASSYSGGGSYEQYF. Here the CDR3 DNA reads TGTGCCAGCAGCTATAGCGGGGGGGGCTCCTACGAGCAGTACTTC. This rearrangement joins TRBV7-3 to TRBJ2-7, with TRBD2 identical over 11 bases. Germline CDR1 SGHTA, CDR2 FQGTGA. Trimming removed 4 bases from V and 0 bases from J; junction bases left unmatched: 2. This CDR3 is built from 15 residues. The full variable domain, in which reference TRBV7-3 and TRBJ2-7 provide the parts outside the CDR3, is GAGVSQTPSNKVTEKGKYVELRCDPISGHTALYWYRQSLGQGPEFLIYFQGTGAADDSGLPNDRFFAVRPEGSVSTLKIQRTERGDSAVYLCASSYSGGGSYEQYFGPGTRLTVT.

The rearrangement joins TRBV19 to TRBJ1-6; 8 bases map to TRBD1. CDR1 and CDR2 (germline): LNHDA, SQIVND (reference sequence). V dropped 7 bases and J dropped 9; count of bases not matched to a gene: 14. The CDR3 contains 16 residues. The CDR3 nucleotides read TGTGCCAGTACTCACTCTCAGGGGGCGCGAAGTTCACCCCTCCACTTT. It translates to CASTHSQGARSSPLHF.

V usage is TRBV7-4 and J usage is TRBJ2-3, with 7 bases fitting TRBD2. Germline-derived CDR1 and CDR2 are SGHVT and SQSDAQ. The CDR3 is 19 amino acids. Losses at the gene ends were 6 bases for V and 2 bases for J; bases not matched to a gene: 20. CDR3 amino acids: CASSTHSRAGLQFTDTQYF. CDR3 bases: TGTGCCAGCAGTACTCATTCCCGAGCGGGACTCCAGTTCACAGATACGCAGTATTTT.